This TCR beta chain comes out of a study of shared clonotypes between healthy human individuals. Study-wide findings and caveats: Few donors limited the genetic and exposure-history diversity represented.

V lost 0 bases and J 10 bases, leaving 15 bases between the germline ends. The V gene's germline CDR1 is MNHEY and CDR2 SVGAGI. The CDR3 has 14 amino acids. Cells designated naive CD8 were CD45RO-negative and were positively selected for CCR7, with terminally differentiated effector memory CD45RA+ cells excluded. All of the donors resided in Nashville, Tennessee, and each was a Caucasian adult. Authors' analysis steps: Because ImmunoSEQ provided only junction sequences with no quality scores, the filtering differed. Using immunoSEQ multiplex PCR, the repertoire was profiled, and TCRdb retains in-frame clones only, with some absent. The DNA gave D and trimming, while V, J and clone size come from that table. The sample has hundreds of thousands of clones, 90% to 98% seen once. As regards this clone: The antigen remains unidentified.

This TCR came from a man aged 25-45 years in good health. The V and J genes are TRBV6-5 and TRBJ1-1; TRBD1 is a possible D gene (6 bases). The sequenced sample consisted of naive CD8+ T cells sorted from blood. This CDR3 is CASSYSSREGGAFF. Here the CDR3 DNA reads TGTGCCAGCAGTTACTCGTCCAGGGAGGGGGGAGCTTTCTTT.